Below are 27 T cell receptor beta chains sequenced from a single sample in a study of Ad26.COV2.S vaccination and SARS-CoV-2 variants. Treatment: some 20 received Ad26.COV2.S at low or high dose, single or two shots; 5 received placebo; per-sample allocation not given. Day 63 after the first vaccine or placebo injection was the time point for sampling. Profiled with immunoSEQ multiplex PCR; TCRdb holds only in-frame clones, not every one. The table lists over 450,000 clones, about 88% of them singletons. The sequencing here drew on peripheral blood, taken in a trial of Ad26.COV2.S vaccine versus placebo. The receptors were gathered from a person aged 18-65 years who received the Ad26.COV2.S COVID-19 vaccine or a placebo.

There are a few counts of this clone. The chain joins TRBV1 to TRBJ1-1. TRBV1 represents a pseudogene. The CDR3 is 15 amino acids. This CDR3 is CTSSPSRGVHTEAFF. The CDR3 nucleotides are TGCACCAGCAGCCCCTCCCGGGGGGTCCACACTGAAGCTTTCTTT.

DNA of the CDR3: TGTGCCTGGAGTGTAACCCTGATATCTAGCCACGAGCAGTACTTC. Translated: CAWSVTLISSHEQYF. The genes are TRBV30 and TRBJ2-7; D may be TRBD2 (5 bases). Germline CDR1 GTSNPN, CDR2 SVGIG (reference sequence). The CDR3 contains 15 residues. V lost 0 bases to trimming and J lost 5 bases, with 17 bases between them.

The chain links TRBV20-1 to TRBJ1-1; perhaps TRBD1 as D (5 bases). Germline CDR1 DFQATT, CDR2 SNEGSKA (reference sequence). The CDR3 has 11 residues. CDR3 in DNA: TGCCGGGGGACCAAGGACGCTGAAGCTTTCTTT. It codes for CRGTKDAEAFF.

The DNA of the CDR3 is TGTGCCAGCAGCGGAGGAGGGGGCTTGGGTAACTATGGCTACACCTTC. As protein: CASSGGGGLGNYGYTF. The rearrangement links TRBV9 to TRBJ1-2; 7 nucleotides agree with TRBD1. Unmatched junction bases numbered 9, after V lost 3 bases and J lost 1 base. The CDR3 loop spans 16 amino acids. CDR1 and CDR2 (germline): SGDLS, YYNGEE.

This CDR3 is CASSQVVVGNTEAFF. The CDR3, as DNA: TGCGCCAGCAGCCAAGTGGTGGTGGGGAACACTGAAGCTTTCTTT. The chain uses TRBV4-1 and TRBJ1-1, with D uncertain. The germline V and J ends were trimmed by 1 base and 1 base, with 10 bases remaining between them. Looked up from germline, CDR1 is MGHRA and CDR2 is YSYEKL. CDR3 size: 15 residues.

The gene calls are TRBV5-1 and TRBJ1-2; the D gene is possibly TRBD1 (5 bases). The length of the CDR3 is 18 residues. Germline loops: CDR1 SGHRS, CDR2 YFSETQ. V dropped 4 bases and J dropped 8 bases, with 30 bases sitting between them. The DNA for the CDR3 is TGCGCCAGCAGCCTGGACATTATAAGAAGAGCTAACTACAACGGCTACACCTTC. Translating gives CASSLDIIRRANYNGYTF.

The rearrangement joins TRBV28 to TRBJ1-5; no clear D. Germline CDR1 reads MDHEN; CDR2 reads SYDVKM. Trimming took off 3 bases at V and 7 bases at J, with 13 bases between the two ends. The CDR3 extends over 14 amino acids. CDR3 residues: CASSLAAEKQPQHF. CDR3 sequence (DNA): TGTGCCAGCAGTTTGGCGGCAGAAAAACAGCCCCAGCATTTT.

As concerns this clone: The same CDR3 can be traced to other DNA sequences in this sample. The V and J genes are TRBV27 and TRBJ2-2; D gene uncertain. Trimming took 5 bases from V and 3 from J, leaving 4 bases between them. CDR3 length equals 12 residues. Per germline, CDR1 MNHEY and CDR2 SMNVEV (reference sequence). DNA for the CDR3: TGTGCCAGCAGTCCCTACACCGGGGAGCTGTTTTTT. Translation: CASSPYTGELFF.

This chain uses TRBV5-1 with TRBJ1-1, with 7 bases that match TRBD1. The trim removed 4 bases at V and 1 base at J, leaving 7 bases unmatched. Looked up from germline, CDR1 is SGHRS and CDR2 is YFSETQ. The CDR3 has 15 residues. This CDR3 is CASSAKTGRNTEAFF. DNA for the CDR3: TGCGCCAGCAGCGCCAAGACAGGGAGGAACACTGAAGCTTTCTTT.

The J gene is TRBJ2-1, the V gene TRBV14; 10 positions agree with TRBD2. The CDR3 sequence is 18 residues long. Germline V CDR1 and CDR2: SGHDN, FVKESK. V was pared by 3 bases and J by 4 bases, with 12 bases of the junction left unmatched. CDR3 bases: TGTGCCAGCAGCCAGAGGACCCTACTAGCGGGGTGGTACAATGAGCAGTTCTTC. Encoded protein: CASSQRTLLAGWYNEQFF.

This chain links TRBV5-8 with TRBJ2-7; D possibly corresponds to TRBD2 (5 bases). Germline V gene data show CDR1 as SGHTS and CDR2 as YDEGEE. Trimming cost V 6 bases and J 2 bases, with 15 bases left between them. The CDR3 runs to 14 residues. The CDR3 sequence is CASTRRTSTYEQYF. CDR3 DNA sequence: TGTGCCAGCACCCGGAGGACTTCTACCTACGAGCAGTACTTC.

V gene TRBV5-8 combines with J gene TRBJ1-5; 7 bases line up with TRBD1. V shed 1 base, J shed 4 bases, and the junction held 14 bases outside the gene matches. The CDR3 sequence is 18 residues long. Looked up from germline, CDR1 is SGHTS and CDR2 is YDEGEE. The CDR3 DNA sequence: TGTGCCAGCAGCTTGCAGTTACAGGGGCTCGGGGTGAATCAGCCCCAGCATTTT. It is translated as CASSLQLQGLGVNQPQHF.

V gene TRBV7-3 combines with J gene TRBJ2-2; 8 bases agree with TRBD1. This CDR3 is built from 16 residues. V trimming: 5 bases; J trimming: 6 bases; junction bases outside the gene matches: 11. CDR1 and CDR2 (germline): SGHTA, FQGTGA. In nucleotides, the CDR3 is TGTGCCAGCAGCCAGGACAGGGTATTGTCAGCCGGGGAGCTGTTTTTT. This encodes CASSQDRVLSAGELFF.

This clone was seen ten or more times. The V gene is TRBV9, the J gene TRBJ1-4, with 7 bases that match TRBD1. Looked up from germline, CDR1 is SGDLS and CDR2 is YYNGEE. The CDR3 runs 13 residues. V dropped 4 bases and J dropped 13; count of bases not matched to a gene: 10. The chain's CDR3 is CASSLRDRGGLFF. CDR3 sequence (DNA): TGTGCCAGCAGCCTCCGGGACAGAGGGGGACTGTTTTTT.

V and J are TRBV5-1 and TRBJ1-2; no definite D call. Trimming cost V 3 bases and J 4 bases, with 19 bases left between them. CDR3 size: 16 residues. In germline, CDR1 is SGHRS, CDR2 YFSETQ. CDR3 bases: TGCGCCAGCAGCTCGACCGTCGGACTGTCAGTCTATGGCTACACCTTC. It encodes CASSSTVGLSVYGYTF.

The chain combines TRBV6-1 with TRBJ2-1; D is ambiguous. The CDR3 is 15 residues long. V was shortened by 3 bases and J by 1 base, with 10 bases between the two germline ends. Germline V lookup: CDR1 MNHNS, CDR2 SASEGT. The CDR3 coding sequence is TGTGCCAGCAGTGAGTTGGGATATTCCTACAATGAGCAGTTCTTC. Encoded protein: CASSELGYSYNEQFF.

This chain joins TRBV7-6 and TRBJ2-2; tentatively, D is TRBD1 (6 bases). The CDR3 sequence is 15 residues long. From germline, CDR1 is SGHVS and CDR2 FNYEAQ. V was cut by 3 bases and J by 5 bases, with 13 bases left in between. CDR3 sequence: CASSLVVGGTGELFF. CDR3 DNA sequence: TGTGCCAGCAGCTTGGTGGTAGGGGGAACCGGGGAGCTGTTTTTT.

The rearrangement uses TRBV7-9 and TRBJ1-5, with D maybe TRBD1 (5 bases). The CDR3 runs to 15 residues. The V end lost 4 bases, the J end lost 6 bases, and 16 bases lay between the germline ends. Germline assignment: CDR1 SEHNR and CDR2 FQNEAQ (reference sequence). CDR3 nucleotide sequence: TGTGCCAGCAGCTCCCAAGGTGGGGGGGTTCAGCCCCAGCATTTT. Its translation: CASSSQGGGVQPQHF. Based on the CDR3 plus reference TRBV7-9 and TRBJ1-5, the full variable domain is DTGVSQNPRHKITKRGQNVTFRCDPISEHNRLYWYRQTLGQGPEFLTYFQNEAQLEKSRLLSDRFSAERPKGSFSTLEIQRTEQGDSAMYLCASSSQGGGVQPQHFGDGTRLSIL.

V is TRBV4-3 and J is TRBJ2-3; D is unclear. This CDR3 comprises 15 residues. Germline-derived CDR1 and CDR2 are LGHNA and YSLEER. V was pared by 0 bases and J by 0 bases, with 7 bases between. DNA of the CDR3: TGCGCCAGCAGCCAAGAGTCCCGGAGCACAGATACGCAGTATTTT. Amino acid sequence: CASSQESRSTDTQYF.

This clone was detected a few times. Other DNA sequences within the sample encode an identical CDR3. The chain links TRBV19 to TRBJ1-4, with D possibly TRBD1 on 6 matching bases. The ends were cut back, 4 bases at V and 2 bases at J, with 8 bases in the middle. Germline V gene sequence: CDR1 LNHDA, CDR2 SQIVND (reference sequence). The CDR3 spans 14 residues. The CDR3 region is CASSTGATNEKLFF. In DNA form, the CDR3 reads TGTGCCAGTAGTACAGGGGCTACTAATGAAAAACTGTTTTTT.

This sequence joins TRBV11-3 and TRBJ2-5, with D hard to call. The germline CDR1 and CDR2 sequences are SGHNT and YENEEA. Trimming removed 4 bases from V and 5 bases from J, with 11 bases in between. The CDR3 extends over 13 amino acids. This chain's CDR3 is CASSSGPGETQYF. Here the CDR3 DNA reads TGTGCCAGCAGCTCCGGACCTGGGGAGACCCAGTACTTC.

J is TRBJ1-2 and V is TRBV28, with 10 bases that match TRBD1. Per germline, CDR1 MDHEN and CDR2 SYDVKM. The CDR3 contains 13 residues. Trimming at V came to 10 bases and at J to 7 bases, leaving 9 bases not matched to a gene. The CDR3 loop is CATPGQGKSGYTF. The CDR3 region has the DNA TGTGCCACACCGGGACAGGGGAAATCTGGCTACACCTTC.

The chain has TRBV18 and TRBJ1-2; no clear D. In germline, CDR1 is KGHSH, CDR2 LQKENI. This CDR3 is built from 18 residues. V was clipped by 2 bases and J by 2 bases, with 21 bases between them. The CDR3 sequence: CASSPSSVGSYTNYGYTF. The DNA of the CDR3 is TGTGCCAGCTCACCAAGTAGTGTGGGGTCCTACACGAACTATGGCTACACCTTC.

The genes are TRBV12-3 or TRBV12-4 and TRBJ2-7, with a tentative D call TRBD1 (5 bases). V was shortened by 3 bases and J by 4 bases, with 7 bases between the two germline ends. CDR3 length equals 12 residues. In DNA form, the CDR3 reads TGTGCCAGCAGTTTTGGGGCTTACGAGCAGTACTTC. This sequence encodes CASSFGAYEQYF.

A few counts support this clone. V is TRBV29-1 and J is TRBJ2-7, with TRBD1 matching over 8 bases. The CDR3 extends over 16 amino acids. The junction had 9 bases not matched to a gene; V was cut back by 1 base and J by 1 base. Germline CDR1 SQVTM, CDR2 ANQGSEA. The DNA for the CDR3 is TGCAGCGTTGAAGTGGCTGGCAGGGGGCTATCCTACGAGCAGTACTTC. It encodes CSVEVAGRGLSYEQYF.

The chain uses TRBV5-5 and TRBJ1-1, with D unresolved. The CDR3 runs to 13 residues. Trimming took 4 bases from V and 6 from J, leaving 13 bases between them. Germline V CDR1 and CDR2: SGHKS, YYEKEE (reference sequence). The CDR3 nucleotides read TGTGCCAGCAGCAGCCACTATATCGCTGAAGCTTTCTTT. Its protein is CASSSHYIAEAFF.

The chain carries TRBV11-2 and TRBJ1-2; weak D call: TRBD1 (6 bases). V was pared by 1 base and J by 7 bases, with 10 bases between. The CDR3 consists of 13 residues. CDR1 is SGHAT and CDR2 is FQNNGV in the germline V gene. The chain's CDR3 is CASSLGGGPGYTF. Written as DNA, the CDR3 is TGTGCCAGCAGCTTAGGCGGGGGGCCTGGCTACACCTTC.